Below, 17 T cell receptor beta chains from the same sample are listed, as sequenced in a study of shared clonotypes between healthy human individuals (dated by TCRdb to the early 2020s). The library was made by the immunoSEQ multiplex PCR assay. The clones in this table, taken by TCRdb from immuneACCESS, are in-frame only. Not every clone is retained; where verified, under half of the shortfall comes from an unresolved V gene, and the cause of the rest is unknown. This sample lists over a million clones; 98% to 99% were detected once. Under 0.45% of the sample lies in the top ten. Specimen: naive CD4+ T cells sorted from blood. The label giving this sample's cell subset or site can be read as: CD45RA+ positively selected. Every receptor here comes from a man aged 25-40 years in good health.

Notes on this clone: Other DNA variants within this sample encode the same CDR3. V and J are TRBV19 and TRBJ1-5; D is undetermined. With 3 bases removed from V and 0 bases from J, the gap between germline ends came to 9 bases. This CDR3 has 15 amino acids. The V gene's germline CDR1 is LNHDA and CDR2 SQIVND (reference sequence). CDR3 DNA: TGTGCCAGTAGTATCTCGGGGAGTAGCAATCAGCCCCAGCATTTT. It codes for CASSISGSSNQPQHF.

The chain joins TRBV7-2 to TRBJ1-3; 7 bases align to TRBD1. The CDR3 is 14 residues long. With V trimmed by 6 bases and J by 0 bases, 2 bases remained unmatched. Germline lookup yields CDR1 SGHTA and CDR2 FQGNSA. CDR3 DNA sequence: TGTGCCAGCAGAACAGGGGCCTCTGGAAACACCATATATTTT. Protein product: CASRTGASGNTIYF.

The DNA for the CDR3 is TGTGCCAGTAGGAGCTCAGGGACTATCAACACCGGGGAGCTGTTTTTT. Translating gives CASRSSGTINTGELFF. The chain has TRBV19 and TRBJ2-2; 7 nucleotides line up with TRBD2. The germline CDR1 and CDR2 sequences are LNHDA and SQIVND (reference sequence). The CDR3 spans 16 residues. The V and J ends lost 6 bases and 2 bases, in that order; junction bases with no gene match: 9.

The chain recombines TRBV19 with TRBJ1-2, with D tentatively TRBD1 (5 bases). Germline CDR1 LNHDA, CDR2 SQIVND (reference sequence). With 1 base removed from V and 10 bases from J, the gap between germline ends came to 10 bases. This CDR3 has 12 amino acids. The CDR3 nucleotides read TGTGCCAGTAGTATAGCCGACAGTCACTACACCTTC. The encoded protein is CASSIADSHYTF.

The rearrangement uses TRBV27 and TRBJ2-3; the match to TRBD1 covers 11 bases. Germline loops: CDR1 MNHEY, CDR2 SMNVEV (reference sequence). V trimming: 1 base; J trimming: 1 base; junction bases outside the gene matches: 7. This CDR3 comprises 18 residues. For the CDR3, the DNA is TGTGCCAGCAGTTTATTATCTGGACAGGGGGCGGGCACAGATACGCAGTATTTT. This codes for CASSLLSGQGAGTDTQYF.

The genes are TRBV9 and TRBJ2-1; 11 bases line up with TRBD2. Germline loops: CDR1 SGDLS, CDR2 YYNGEE. The CDR3 is 19 amino acids. The V gene end was trimmed by 0 bases and the J gene end by 5 bases; junction bases not matched to a gene: 13. The CDR3 is CASSVDPFRLAGNHNEQFF. The CDR3 bases are TGTGCCAGCAGCGTAGACCCCTTCAGACTAGCGGGAAATCACAATGAGCAGTTCTTC. Together with reference TRBV9 and TRBJ2-1, the CDR3 gives the full variable domain: DSGVTQTPKHLITATGQRVTLRCSPRSGDLSVYWYQQSLDQGLQFLIQYYNGEERAKGNILERFSAQQFPDLHSELNLSSLELGDSALYFCASSVDPFRLAGNHNEQFFGPGTRLTVL.

CDR3 residues: CASSPPPDSYEQYF. The CDR3 bases are TGTGCCAGCTCACCACCGCCAGACTCCTACGAGCAGTACTTC. The chain is built from TRBV18 and TRBJ2-7; no clear D gene. The germline V and J ends were trimmed by 0 bases and 0 bases, with 6 bases remaining between them. CDR3 size: 14 residues. In germline, CDR1 is KGHSH, CDR2 LQKENI.

This chain joins TRBV4-3 and TRBJ1-3; D is uncertain. This CDR3 has 13 amino acids. Germline CDR1 is LGHNA and CDR2 is YSLEER. V was cut by 5 bases and J by 0 bases, with 5 bases left in between. Here the CDR3 DNA reads TGCGCCAGCAGCGAGTTCTCTGGAAACACCATATATTTT. It translates to CASSEFSGNTIYF.

The CDR3 sequence is CASSQLTQGFYEQYF. DNA of the CDR3: TGCGCCAGCAGTCAACTTACGCAGGGGTTCTACGAGCAGTACTTC. The chain carries TRBV5-1 and TRBJ2-7; weak D call: TRBD1 (6 bases). V was pared by 5 bases and J by 3 bases, with 18 bases between. The CDR3 length is 15 residues. Germline CDR1 reads SGHRS; CDR2 reads YFSETQ.

This chain links TRBV19 with TRBJ2-2, with unresolved D. Looked up from germline, CDR1 is LNHDA and CDR2 is SQIVND (reference sequence). This CDR3 is 15 amino acids long. V dropped 3 bases and J dropped 0 bases, with 8 bases sitting between them. The CDR3 protein is CASSITASNTGELFF. The CDR3 DNA reads TGTGCCAGTAGTATTACAGCTTCGAACACCGGGGAGCTGTTTTTT. Full variable domain (rest looked up from reference TRBV19 and TRBJ2-2): DGGITQSPKYLFRKEGQNVTLSCEQNLNHDAMYWYRQDPGQGLRLIYYSQIVNDFQKGDIAEGYSVSREKKESFPLTVTSAQKNPTAFYLCASSITASNTGELFFGEGSRLTVL.

The chain couples TRBV10-2 to TRBJ1-3; D not resolved. This CDR3 region has 14 residues. Germline CDR1 and CDR2: WSHSY and SAAADI. With 2 bases removed from V and 0 bases from J, the gap between germline ends came to 5 bases. The DNA of the CDR3 is TGCGCCAGCAGTGAGAGTCCCTCTGGAAACACCATATATTTT. Its protein product is CASSESPSGNTIYF.

The chain carries TRBV25-1 and TRBJ2-1; D ambiguous. CDR3 size: 13 residues. CDR1 is MGHDK and CDR2 is SYGVNS in the germline V gene. The germline V and J ends were trimmed by 2 bases and 5 bases, with 7 bases remaining between them. The CDR3, as DNA: TGTGCCAGCAGTGAACGGCGAGACAATGAGCAGTTCTTC. It yields the protein CASSERRDNEQFF.

The chain joins TRBV6-1 to TRBJ1-2; 8 nucleotides align to TRBD1. In germline, CDR1 is MNHNS, CDR2 SASEGT. This CDR3 region has 14 residues. Losses at the gene ends were 6 bases for V and 5 bases for J; bases not matched to a gene: 8. The CDR3 spells CASRPGQALYGYTF. The CDR3 nucleotides read TGTGCCAGCAGACCGGGACAGGCCCTATATGGCTACACCTTC.

The V call is TRBV28, the J call TRBJ2-1; 7 positions agree with TRBD1. This CDR3 is 17 amino acids long. V dropped 5 bases and J dropped 3; count of bases not matched to a gene: 13. The germline CDR1 and CDR2 sequences are MDHEN and SYDVKM. This CDR3 is CASSSTSDRVVYNEQFF. The CDR3 region has the DNA TGTGCCAGCAGTAGTACCTCCGACAGGGTCGTCTACAATGAGCAGTTCTTC.

This chain links TRBV28 with TRBJ2-5; 8 bases line up with TRBD2. The CDR3 has 15 residues. CDR1 is MDHEN and CDR2 is SYDVKM in the germline V gene. Germline trimming cut 4 bases from V and 5 bases from J; bases unmatched to any gene: 9. As DNA, the CDR3 is TGTGCCAGCAGTTCCCCTCGGGGGGGGATGGAGACCCAGTACTTC. As protein: CASSSPRGGMETQYF.

With regard to this clone: The sample has other DNA sequences that encode this CDR3 too. The chain carries TRBV6-1 and TRBJ2-7; D perhaps matches TRBD2 (5 bases). Germline loops: CDR1 MNHNS, CDR2 SASEGT. Trimming stripped 8 bases from V and 3 bases from J, with 14 bases between. CDR3 size: 13 residues. CDR3: CASSGDGDYEQYF. The CDR3 DNA reads TGTGCCAGCTCCGGGGATGGGGACTACGAGCAGTACTTC.

V gene TRBV5-1 combines with J gene TRBJ2-2; 10 bases fit TRBD2. With V trimmed by 0 bases and J by 6 bases, 2 bases remained unmatched. Germline CDR1 SGHRS, CDR2 YFSETQ. This CDR3 is 15 amino acids long. CDR3 residues: CASSLGGLAPGELFF. The CDR3, as DNA: TGCGCCAGCAGCTTGGGGGGACTAGCGCCCGGGGAGCTGTTTTTT.